The 16 T cell receptor beta chains in this list originate from one sample, sequenced in a study of CD8 T cells in ankylosing spondylitis. TCRdb fed the 5' RACE reads into MiXCR, producing one record per CDR3 protein. The table shows approximately 220,000 distinct CDR3 sequences, with 25% to 30% occurring only once. The sequencing sample was made of blood, either unsorted or a sorted T cell fraction (not recorded which). These receptors were taken from a male donor with ankylosing spondylitis or in good health (not recorded which).

This clonotype was counted between two and nine times. This chain connects TRBV5-6 to TRBJ2-1, with D perhaps TRBD1 or TRBD2 (5 bases each). This CDR3 has 13 amino acids. V was trimmed by 1 base and J by 10 bases, leaving 12 bases between them. Germline CDR1 and CDR2: SGHDT and YYEEEE. CDR3 bases: TGTGCCAGCAGCTTGTCCAGGGAGAGAGAGCAGTTCTTC. This translates into CASSLSREREQFF.

The chain is built from TRBV29-1 and TRBJ2-5, with D tentatively TRBD2 (5 bases). The germline gives CDR1 SQVTM, CDR2 ANQGSEA. The CDR3 runs 12 residues. The ends were cut back, 3 bases at V and 9 bases at J, with 14 bases in the middle. CDR3 nucleotide sequence: TGCAGCGTTGAGGCCGCGCCCGGGGCCCAGTACTTC. Its protein is CSVEAAPGAQYF.

In this sample, this clonotype turned up many times. This chain connects TRBV12-3 or TRBV12-4 to TRBJ2-1; no firm D call. This CDR3 region has 13 residues. Deletions cut 2 bases from V and 5 bases from J, with 7 bases between. CDR3 loop: CASSLTGNNEQFF. The CDR3 DNA follows: TGTGCCAGCAGTTTAACGGGCAACAATGAGCAGTTCTTC.

This clonotype was detected many times. The V and J genes are TRBV7-9 and TRBJ2-3; no clear D gene. Germline V lookup: CDR1 SEHNR, CDR2 FQNEAQ (reference sequence). With 1 base removed from V and 0 bases from J, the gap between germline ends came to 5 bases. The CDR3 spans 14 residues. CDR3 in amino acids: CASSLEGSTDTQYF. The CDR3 DNA sequence: TGTGCCAGCAGCTTAGAAGGAAGCACAGATACGCAGTATTTT.

As for this clonotype: Possible read error: a much larger clone is one base away. The chain links TRBV7-6 to TRBJ2-1; 14 bases map to TRBD2. Germline assignment: CDR1 SGHVS and CDR2 FNYEAQ. CDR3 length: 20 amino acids. The CDR3 loop is CPSSLVAGLAGDVSYNEQFF. CDR3 in DNA: TGTCCCAGCAGCTTAGTTGCGGGACTAGCGGGAGATGTCTCCTACAATGAGCAGTTCTTC.

This clonotype has at least ten counts. The chain uses TRBV12-3 or TRBV12-4 and TRBJ2-5; 8 bases align to TRBD2. CDR3 length equals 14 residues. J lost 5 bases, V lost 2 bases, and 4 bases had no gene match. CDR3 DNA: TGTGCCAGCAGTTTATTGGGCGGGAGGGAGACCCAGTACTTC. It codes for CASSLLGGRETQYF.

This clonotype was counted at least ten times. The chain uses TRBV9 and TRBJ2-1; possible D gene TRBD2, 6 bases. Germline CDR1 reads SGDLS; CDR2 reads YYNGEE. V was pared by 0 bases and J by 5 bases, with 12 bases between. This CDR3 region has 15 residues. CDR3 residues: CASSVAPDYNNEQFF. The CDR3, as DNA: TGTGCCAGCAGCGTAGCCCCGGACTACAACAATGAGCAGTTCTTC.

This clonotype came up many times. This rearrangement joins TRBV15 to TRBJ2-2, with 7 bases fitting TRBD2. Germline V gene sequence: CDR1 LNHNV, CDR2 YYDKDF (reference sequence). With 1 base clipped from V and 5 bases from J, the junction kept 4 bases outside the gene matches. This CDR3 contains 15 residues. The CDR3 reads CATSRGLAETGELFF. CDR3 nucleotides: TGTGCCACCAGCAGAGGTCTAGCGGAAACCGGGGAGCTGTTTTTT.

This clonotype was seen at least ten times. The V gene is TRBV12-3 or TRBV12-4, the J gene TRBJ2-1; D is unresolved. The CDR3 spans 13 residues. Trimming pared 5 bases from V and 6 bases from J, leaving 11 bases between. The CDR3 loop is CASSAILSNEQFF. The CDR3 coding sequence is TGTGCCAGCAGTGCAATATTAAGCAATGAGCAGTTCTTC.

A few counts support this clonotype. This sequence joins TRBV29-1 and TRBJ2-1; 9 bases align to TRBD1. This CDR3 is 14 amino acids long. With V trimmed by 6 bases and J by 7 bases, 10 bases remained unmatched. The germline CDR1 and CDR2 sequences are SQVTM and ANQGSEA. The CDR3 spells CSVREGQGLNEQFF. The CDR3 coding sequence is TGCAGCGTCAGAGAGGGACAGGGTTTGAATGAGCAGTTCTTC.

This clonotype occurred a few times. This chain links TRBV7-6 with TRBJ2-1; 7 bases are a match to TRBD2. Germline CDR1 is SGHVS and CDR2 is FNYEAQ. The CDR3 length is 16 residues. The V and J ends lost 4 bases and 0 bases, in that order; junction bases with no gene match: 6. The CDR3, as DNA: TGTGCCAGCAGCTCCCTCGGCGGGAGCTCCTACAATGAGCAGTTCTTC. This sequence encodes CASSSLGGSSYNEQFF.

The chain combines TRBV9 with TRBJ1-2; the D is unclear. Germline V CDR1 and CDR2: SGDLS, YYNGEE. The CDR3 consists of 14 residues. V lost 1 base, J lost 5 bases, and 12 bases lay in between. The CDR3 here is CASSVSGSSYGYTF. The CDR3 nucleotides are TGTGCCAGCAGCGTATCGGGGAGTTCGTATGGCTACACCTTC.

In its sample, this clonotype was seen many times. Here the CDR3 reads CSARKIAGRGTSGSSYEQYF. CDR3 bases: TGCAGTGCTAGGAAAATCGCGGGGCGTGGGACTAGCGGGAGCTCCTACGAGCAGTACTTC. V is TRBV20-1 and J is TRBJ2-7, with 14 bases identical to TRBD2. Germline V lookup: CDR1 DFQATT, CDR2 SNEGSKA (reference sequence). This CDR3 has 20 amino acids. Trimming at V came to 3 bases and at J to 0 bases, leaving 16 bases not matched to a gene.

This clonotype was detected many times. This rearrangement joins TRBV24-1 to TRBJ1-5, with TRBD1 matching 9 bases. CDR1 is KGHDR, CDR2 SFDVKD, per germline. The V gene end was trimmed by 12 bases and the J gene end by 8 bases; junction bases not matched to a gene: 28. The CDR3 sequence is 19 residues long. The CDR3, as DNA: TGTGCCCGAGGGGGGATCAGTGAACAAGGGACAGGGCTTGGGAAGCCCCAGCATTTT. It specifies CARGGISEQGTGLGKPQHF.

This clonotype was observed a few times. At one boundary the junction diverges from the germline segment, which might be a read error. The DNA of the CDR3 is TGCGCCAGCAGCTTGTCCGGCCCGCAGATGGGGCACTTC. Translating gives CASSLSGPQMGHF. The rearrangement links TRBV5-1 to TRBJ2-4; perhaps TRBD1 as D (5 bases). The CDR3 runs to 13 residues. CDR1 and CDR2 from the germline V gene are SGHRS and YFSETQ.

This clonotype was found a few times. The chain uses TRBV20-1 and TRBJ2-1; D unclear. CDR1 is DFQATT and CDR2 is SNEGSKA in the germline V gene (reference sequence). The CDR3 extends over 15 amino acids. V was shortened by 2 bases and J by 0 bases, with 11 bases between the two germline ends. The CDR3 DNA reads TGCAGTGCTAGACCTAGGATTAGCTCCTACAATGAGCAGTTCTTC. Protein sequence: CSARPRISSYNEQFF.